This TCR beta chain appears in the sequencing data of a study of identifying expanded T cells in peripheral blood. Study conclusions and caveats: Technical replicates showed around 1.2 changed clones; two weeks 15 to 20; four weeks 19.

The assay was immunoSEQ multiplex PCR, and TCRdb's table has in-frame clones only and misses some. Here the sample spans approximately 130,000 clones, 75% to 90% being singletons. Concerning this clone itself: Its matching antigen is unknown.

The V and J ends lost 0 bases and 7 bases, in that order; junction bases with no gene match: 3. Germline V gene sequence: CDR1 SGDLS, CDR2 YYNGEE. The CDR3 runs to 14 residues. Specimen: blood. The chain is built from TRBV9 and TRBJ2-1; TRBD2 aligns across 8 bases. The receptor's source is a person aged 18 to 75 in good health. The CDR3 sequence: CASSVEERGNEQFF. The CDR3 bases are TGTGCCAGCAGCGTAGAAGAGCGGGGGAATGAGCAGTTCTTC.